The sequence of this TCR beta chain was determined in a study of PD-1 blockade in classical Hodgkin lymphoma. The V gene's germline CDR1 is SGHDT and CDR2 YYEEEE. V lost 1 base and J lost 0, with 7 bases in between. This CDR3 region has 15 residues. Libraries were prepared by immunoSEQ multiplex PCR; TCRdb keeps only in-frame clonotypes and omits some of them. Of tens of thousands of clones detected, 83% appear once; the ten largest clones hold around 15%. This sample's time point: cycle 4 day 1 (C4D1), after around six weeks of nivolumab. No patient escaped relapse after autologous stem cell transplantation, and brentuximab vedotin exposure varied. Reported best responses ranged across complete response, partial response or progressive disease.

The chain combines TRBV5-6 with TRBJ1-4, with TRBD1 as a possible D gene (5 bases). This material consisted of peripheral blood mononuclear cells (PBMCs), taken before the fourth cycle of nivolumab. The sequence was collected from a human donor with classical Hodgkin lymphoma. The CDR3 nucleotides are TGTGCCAGCAGCTTGCCGACAGCAACTAATGAAAAACTGTTTTTT. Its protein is CASSLPTATNEKLFF.